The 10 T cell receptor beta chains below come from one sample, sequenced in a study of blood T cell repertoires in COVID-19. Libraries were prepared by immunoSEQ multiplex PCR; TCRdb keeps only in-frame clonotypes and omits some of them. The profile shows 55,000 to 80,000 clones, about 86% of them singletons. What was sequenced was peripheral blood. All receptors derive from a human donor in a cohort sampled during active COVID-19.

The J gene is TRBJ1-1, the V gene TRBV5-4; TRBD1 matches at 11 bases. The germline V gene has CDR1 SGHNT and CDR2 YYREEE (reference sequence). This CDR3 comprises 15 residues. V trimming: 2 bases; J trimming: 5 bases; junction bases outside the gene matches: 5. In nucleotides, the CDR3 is TGTGCCAGCAGCTTCCCGGGACAGGGGGGAACTGAAGCTTTCTTT. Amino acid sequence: CASSFPGQGGTEAFF. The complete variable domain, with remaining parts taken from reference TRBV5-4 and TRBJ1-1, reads ETGVTQSPTHLIKTRGQQVTLRCSSQSGHNTVSWYQQALGQGPQFIFQYYREEENGRGNFPPRFSGLQFPNYSSELNVNALELDDSALYLCASSFPGQGGTEAFFGQGTRLTVV.

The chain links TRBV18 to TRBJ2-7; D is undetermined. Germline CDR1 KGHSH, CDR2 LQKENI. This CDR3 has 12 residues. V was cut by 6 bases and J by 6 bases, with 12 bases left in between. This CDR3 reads CASSPTRREQYF. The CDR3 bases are TGTGCCAGCTCCCCGACTCGTCGCGAGCAGTACTTC.

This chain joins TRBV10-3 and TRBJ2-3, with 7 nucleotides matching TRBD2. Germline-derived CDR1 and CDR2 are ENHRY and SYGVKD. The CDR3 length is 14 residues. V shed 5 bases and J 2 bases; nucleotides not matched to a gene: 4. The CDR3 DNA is TGTGCCATCAGTAGCGGGGAGACCACAGATACGCAGTATTTT. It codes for CAISSGETTDTQYF.

The CDR3 is CASSYSISVNTEAFF. The CDR3 bases are TGTGCCAGCAGTTACTCGATTTCGGTGAACACTGAAGCTTTCTTT. V and J are TRBV6-5 and TRBJ1-1, with D uncertain. The CDR3 contains 15 residues. CDR1 MNHEY and CDR2 SVGAGI come from the germline V gene. Trimming took 0 bases from V and 0 from J, leaving 8 bases between them.

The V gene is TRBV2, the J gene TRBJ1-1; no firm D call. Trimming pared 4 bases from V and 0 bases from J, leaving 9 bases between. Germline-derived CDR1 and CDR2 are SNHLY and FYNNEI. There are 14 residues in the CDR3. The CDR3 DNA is TGTGCCAGCAGTGGTGCTAGCATGAACACTGAAGCTTTCTTT. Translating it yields CASSGASMNTEAFF.

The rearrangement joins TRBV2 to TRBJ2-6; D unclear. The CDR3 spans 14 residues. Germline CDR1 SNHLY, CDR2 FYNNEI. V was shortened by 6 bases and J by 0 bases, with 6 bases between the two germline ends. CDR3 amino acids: CASRGDSGANVLTF. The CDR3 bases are TGTGCCAGCAGAGGAGACTCTGGGGCCAACGTCCTGACTTTC. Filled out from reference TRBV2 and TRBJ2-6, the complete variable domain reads EPEVTQTPSHQVTQMGQEVILRCVPISNHLYFYWYRQILGQKVEFLVSFYNNEISEKSEIFDDQFSVERPDGSNFTLKIRSTKLEDSAMYFCASRGDSGANVLTFGAGSRLTVL.

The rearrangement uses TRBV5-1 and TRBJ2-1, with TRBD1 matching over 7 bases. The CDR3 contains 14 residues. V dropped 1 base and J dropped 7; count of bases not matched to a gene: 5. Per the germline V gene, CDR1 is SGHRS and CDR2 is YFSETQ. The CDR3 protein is CASSLTSRGNEQFF. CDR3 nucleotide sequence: TGCGCCAGCAGCTTGACCTCCAGGGGGAATGAGCAGTTCTTC.

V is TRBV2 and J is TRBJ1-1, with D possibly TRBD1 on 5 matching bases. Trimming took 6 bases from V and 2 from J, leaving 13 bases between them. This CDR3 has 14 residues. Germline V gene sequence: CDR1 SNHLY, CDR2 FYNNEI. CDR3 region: CASRAQTVNTEAFF. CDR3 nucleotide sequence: TGTGCCAGCAGGGCGCAGACAGTAAACACTGAAGCTTTCTTT.

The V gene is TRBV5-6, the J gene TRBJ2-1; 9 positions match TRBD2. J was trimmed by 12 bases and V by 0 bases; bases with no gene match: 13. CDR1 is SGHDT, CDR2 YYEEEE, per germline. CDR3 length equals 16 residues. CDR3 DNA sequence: TGTGCCAGCAGCTTGGAGGGCCTAGCGGGGCGTTGGGGGCAGTTCTTC. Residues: CASSLEGLAGRWGQFF.

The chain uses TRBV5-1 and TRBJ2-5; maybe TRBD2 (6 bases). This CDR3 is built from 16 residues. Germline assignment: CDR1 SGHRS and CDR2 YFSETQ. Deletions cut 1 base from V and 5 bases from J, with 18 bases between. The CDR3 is CASSLSPGERTETQYF. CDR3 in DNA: TGCGCCAGCAGCTTGTCCCCGGGGGAGAGGACGGAGACCCAGTACTTC.